The next 17 T cell receptor beta chains were all read from a single sample in a study of T cells expressing NK-cell markers. TCRdb re-called the 5' RACE reads; every CDR3 protein appears as one record, without DNA. The listing contains roughly 390,000 distinct CDR3 sequences. Material for sequencing was blood T cells: a sorted CD56 or NKG2C T cell subset, CD4+ or CD8+ T cells, or bulk PBMC T cells (not recorded which). These receptors came from a woman aged 50 to 65 in good health.

V gene TRBV3-1 combines with J gene TRBJ2-7; TCRdb reports TRBD2, a call that lacks DNA to check it against. The CDR3 contains 14 residues. The germline gives CDR1 LGHDT, CDR2 YNNKEL (reference sequence). The CDR3 is CASSQVTSGYEQYF.

The CDR3 spells CASSPVVPFGAFF. This chain uses TRBV12-3 or TRBV12-4 with TRBJ1-1. There are 13 residues in the CDR3.

The genes are TRBV4-1 and TRBJ2-2; the D call from TCRdb, TRBD1, cannot be confirmed without DNA. The length of the CDR3 is 17 residues. Germline lookup yields CDR1 MGHRA and CDR2 YSYEKL. The CDR3 spells CASSRTKGGSITGELFF.

V usage is TRBV11-3 and J usage is TRBJ2-7; TCRdb picks TRBD1, but there is no DNA to check that call. This CDR3 spans 14 amino acids. CDR1 SGHNT and CDR2 YENEEA come from the germline V gene. The CDR3 sequence is CASSTKGDTYEQYF.

The J gene is TRBJ2-1, the V gene TRBV12-3 or TRBV12-4; TCRdb designates TRBD2, a call that cannot be tested without DNA. The CDR3 consists of 13 residues. CDR3 amino acids: CASSLAGGLEQFF.

The chain couples TRBV12-3 or TRBV12-4 to TRBJ1-1; TCRdb gives TRBD1 as the D gene, but with no DNA this cannot be confirmed. The CDR3 contains 14 residues. CDR3 residues: CASSHRGAVTEAFF.

V is TRBV10-3 and J is TRBJ2-1; TCRdb returns TRBD2, unconfirmable since there is no DNA. The CDR3 spans 16 residues. Germline V gene data show CDR1 as ENHRY and CDR2 as SYGVKD. Here the CDR3 reads CAISESRSGRYNEQFF.

The J gene is TRBJ2-1, the V gene TRBV20-1; TCRdb reports TRBD1, a call that lacks DNA to check it against. This CDR3 is 15 amino acids long. Germline lookup yields CDR1 DFQATT and CDR2 SNEGSKA (reference sequence). The chain's CDR3 is CSARAGIDSYNEQFF.

This chain uses TRBV20-1 with TRBJ1-3; TCRdb designates TRBD1, a call that cannot be tested without DNA. The CDR3 runs 15 residues. Germline V gene sequence: CDR1 DFQATT, CDR2 SNEGSKA (reference sequence). Here the CDR3 reads CSARAKTTGWDTIYF.

Here the CDR3 reads CASSQEPSSLTNYGYTF. The chain is built from TRBV4-1 and TRBJ1-2. CDR1 is MGHRA, CDR2 YSYEKL, per germline. This CDR3 has 17 amino acids.

The chain has TRBV12-3 or TRBV12-4 and TRBJ1-6. The CDR3 consists of 13 residues. The CDR3 sequence: CASSFKALTVLHF.

V gene TRBV2 combines with J gene TRBJ2-1; lacking DNA, the TRBD2 call made by TCRdb goes unchecked. This CDR3 is built from 16 residues. The germline CDR1 and CDR2 sequences are SNHLY and FYNNEI. The CDR3 sequence: CASRKPRLAGNHEQFF.

This sequence joins TRBV6-2 or TRBV6-3 and TRBJ2-6; TCRdb selects TRBD1, and the lack of DNA leaves this call unchecked. This CDR3 comprises 16 residues. Per germline, CDR1 MNHEY and CDR2 SVGEGT. CDR3 in amino acids: CASSYNRGSGANVLTF.

The chain joins TRBV7-9 to TRBJ2-1; TCRdb's D gene call, TRBD2, goes unchecked for lack of DNA. This CDR3 is 15 amino acids long. In germline, CDR1 is SEHNR, CDR2 FQNEAQ (reference sequence). CDR3 region: CASSQTSLPYNEQFF.

This chain links TRBV12-3 or TRBV12-4 with TRBJ2-2; TCRdb's D call, TRBD2, is unchecked because there is no DNA. The CDR3 loop spans 14 amino acids. The CDR3 is CASSRGVPPRELFF.

This chain joins TRBV3-1 and TRBJ1-5. The CDR3 runs 15 residues. Germline V lookup: CDR1 LGHDT, CDR2 YNNKEL (reference sequence). The CDR3 is CASSQDPTPEQPQHF.

The chain uses TRBV3-1 and TRBJ2-3. CDR1 and CDR2 from the germline V gene are LGHDT and YNNKEL (reference sequence). The CDR3 is made up of 12 amino acids. The CDR3 loop is CASSHVRDTQYF.